This entry is about one TCR beta chain. The antigen remains undetermined. Patients were diagnosed with urothelial carcinoma, either locally advanced or metastatic. These data are taken from a study of PD-L1 blockade in urothelial cancer. Study details: Blood analysis occurred 3 weeks (second dose) and 6 weeks after treatment start.

Germline loops: CDR1 MDHEN, CDR2 SYDVKM. There are 12 residues in the CDR3. V was pared by 5 bases and J by 9 bases, with 6 bases of the junction left unmatched. Libraries were prepared by immunoSEQ multiplex PCR; TCRdb keeps only in-frame clonotypes and omits some of them. The sample gives 70,000 to 85,000 clones, around 84% of which show up once; 4% to 6% is in the top ten. Study results and limitations: It was durable-benefit patients whose tumor-associated blood clones expanded more at 3 weeks.

The receptor was isolated from a man in his 70s with urothelial cancer. V usage is TRBV28 and J usage is TRBJ2-7; 8 bases align to TRBD2. The sample here was PBMCs, taken around atezolizumab (anti-PD-L1) treatment. CDR3 protein: CASSPNTSGQYF. The CDR3 nucleotides read TGTGCCAGCAGTCCCAATACTAGCGGGCAGTACTTC.